This T cell receptor (beta chain) was identified during a study of T cells in Graves' hyperthyroidism and ophthalmopathy. Exclusions: uncontrolled infection, other autoimmune disease, pregnancy, lactation. Amplification of TCR beta CDR3 regions was performed using RNA transcripts as template. The study used the HTBI primer set for a first-round RT-PCR of the TCR CDR3. TCRdb re-derived calls from the multiplex PCR reads in MiXCR, one entry per CDR3 protein. The data show approximately 570,000 distinct CDR3 sequences, just under 20% seen once. This clonotype was picked up many times. Germline V CDR1 and CDR2: MDHEN, SYDVKM. The CDR3 has 16 residues. With 8 bases clipped from V and 2 bases from J, the junction kept 10 bases outside the gene matches.

The specimen was blood. This sequence joins TRBV28 and TRBJ1-5, with 9 bases aligning to TRBD1. The source is a man aged 40-49 years with Graves' ophthalmopathy. CDR3 residues: CASWGPDRGGNQPQHF. The CDR3 nucleotides are TGTGCCAGCTGGGGACCGGACAGGGGTGGCAATCAGCCCCAGCATTTT.